This T cell receptor beta chain came from a study of shared clonotypes between healthy human individuals. Study-wide points: Among the subsets, naive ones generally showed larger estimated richness than memory ones. The small donor group covered limited genetic and exposure diversity.

As concerns this clone: Its target is not known.

Assay used: immunoSEQ multiplex PCR; TCRdb lists only in-frame clones, some missing. Of about 1.1 million clones in the sample, about 72% are singletons; the top ten hold roughly 0.9%. None of the donors, who were healthy HIV-negative adults, had recently had acute infections or vaccinations. The study separated CD4+ cells into CD45RA+ naive and CD45RA-negative memory subsets. The receptor's source is a man younger than 35 in good health. Some clones in this sample may be carry-over from other donors' samples. The sequenced sample consisted of memory CD4+ T cells from PBMCs. The subset denotes: CD45RA-negative fraction.

The chain's CDR3 is CASSFFVGGTTRPYEQYF. The CDR3 DNA reads TGTGCCAGCAGTTTTTTCGTTGGAGGGACGACTAGACCCTACGAGCAGTACTTC. The rearrangement joins TRBV28 to TRBJ2-7, with TRBD2 as a possible D gene (6 bases). The CDR3 is 18 amino acids. Deletions cut 3 bases from V and 2 bases from J, with 23 bases between. Germline CDR1 is MDHEN and CDR2 is SYDVKM.